These 21 T cell receptor beta chains came from one sample sequenced in a study of blood T cell repertoires in COVID-19. TCRdb keeps only in-frame clones here, not all; method: immunoSEQ multiplex PCR. Of 70,000 to 80,000 clones listed, 65% to 90% are singletons. The sample taken for sequencing was peripheral blood. The receptors here all came from a man at least 80 years old with acute or convalescent COVID-19.

The V call is TRBV11-3, the J call TRBJ1-1; the D is unclear. Germline CDR1 is SGHNT and CDR2 is YENEEA. Trimming took off 1 base at V and 3 bases at J, with 6 bases between the two ends. The CDR3 is made up of 13 amino acids. The CDR3 DNA reads TGTGCCAGCAGCTTAGCGGGAGACACTGAAGCTTTCTTT. The encoded protein is CASSLAGDTEAFF. Filled out from reference TRBV11-3 and TRBJ1-1, the complete variable domain reads EAGVVQSPRYKIIEKKQPVAFWCNPISGHNTLYWYLQNLGQGPELLIRYENEEAVDDSQLPKDRFSAERLKGVDSTLKIQPAELGDSAVYLCASSLAGDTEAFFGQGTRLTVV.

The rearrangement links TRBV4-1 to TRBJ1-4; possible D gene TRBD1, 6 bases. Per germline, CDR1 MGHRA and CDR2 YSYEKL. Trimming shortened V by 4 bases and J by 4 bases, and 10 bases separated the two germline ends. The CDR3 has 14 amino acids. CDR3 amino acids: CASSRTGFNEKLFF. The CDR3, as DNA: TGCGCCAGCAGCCGCACAGGGTTTAATGAAAAACTGTTTTTT.

The chain carries TRBV3-1 (or the pseudogene TRBV3-2) and TRBJ2-1; 7 nucleotides match TRBD2. Germline assignment: CDR1 LGHDT and CDR2 YNNKEL (reference sequence). The CDR3 loop spans 16 amino acids. Unmatched junction bases numbered 7, after V lost 1 base and J lost 4 bases. In DNA, the CDR3 is TGTGCCAGCAGCCAAGGGGGCGGGAGCGGGTACAATGAGCAGTTCTTC. This gives the protein CASSQGGGSGYNEQFF.

The CDR3 DNA reads as TGTGCCAGCAGTTTTACTGGAAACACCATATATTTT. Its protein product is CASSFTGNTIYF. This chain connects TRBV12-3 or TRBV12-4 to TRBJ1-3; no clear D gene. The V end was cut by 3 bases, the J end by 2 bases, with 2 bases between. The CDR3 extends over 12 amino acids.

The J gene is TRBJ2-7, the V gene TRBV19, with 8 nucleotides matching TRBD1. Germline V gene lookup returns CDR1 LNHDA and CDR2 SQIVND (reference sequence). The V gene end was trimmed by 6 bases and the J gene end by 1 base; junction bases not matched to a gene: 8. The CDR3 has 15 residues. CDR3 nucleotides: TGTGCCAGTAGAGAGAGCAGGGGGCGATCCTACGAGCAGTACTTC. Translation: CASRESRGRSYEQYF.

The chain carries TRBV19 and TRBJ1-2, with a possible D match to TRBD1 (5 bases). V was clipped by 4 bases and J by 3 bases, with 18 bases between them. Germline V CDR1 and CDR2: LNHDA, SQIVND (reference sequence). The CDR3 length is 16 residues. CDR3 sequence: CASSTPWGEVDYGYTF. For the CDR3, the DNA is TGTGCCAGTAGTACCCCCTGGGGGGAAGTCGACTATGGCTACACCTTC. Full variable domain (rest looked up from reference TRBV19 and TRBJ1-2): DGGITQSPKYLFRKEGQNVTLSCEQNLNHDAMYWYRQDPGQGLRLIYYSQIVNDFQKGDIAEGYSVSREKKESFPLTVTSAQKNPTAFYLCASSTPWGEVDYGYTFGSGTRLTVV.

This clone was counted between two and nine times. J is TRBJ1-1 and V is TRBV2; a possible D gene is TRBD1 (5 bases). Between the trimmed V and J ends, which lost 1 base and 4 bases, there was a span of 13 bases. This CDR3 is built from 15 residues. Germline V gene lookup returns CDR1 SNHLY and CDR2 FYNNEI. Here the CDR3 reads CASSEEGRVGTEAFF. CDR3 coding DNA: TGTGCCAGCAGTGAAGAGGGGCGAGTCGGCACTGAAGCTTTCTTT.

This sequence joins TRBV11-2 and TRBJ2-3; D gene ambiguous. The germline V and J ends were trimmed by 0 bases and 2 bases, with 12 bases remaining between them. CDR1 SGHAT and CDR2 FQNNGV come from the germline V gene. CDR3 length equals 16 residues. CDR3 DNA: TGTGCCAGCAGCTTAGAGCCCGGGTCGGCCACAGATACGCAGTATTTT. Translation: CASSLEPGSATDTQYF.

This clone was detected only once. This chain joins TRBV6-2 or TRBV6-3 and TRBJ2-1; the D is unclear. The CDR3 is 13 amino acids. V was pared by 2 bases and J by 9 bases, with 11 bases between. Germline CDR1 MNHEY, CDR2 SVGEGT. The CDR3 DNA is TGTGCCAGCAGTTACCCCCATCTCGGTGAGCAGTTCTTC. Amino acids: CASSYPHLGEQFF.

J is TRBJ2-5 and V is TRBV5-4; 8 bases align to TRBD2. CDR1 and CDR2 (germline): SGHNT, YYREEE (reference sequence). V lost 4 bases and J lost 5; bases outside the gene matches: 7. This CDR3 is 14 amino acids long. The CDR3 DNA sequence: TGTGCCAGCAGCGACCCGGGACTAGGCGAGACCCAGTACTTC. Its protein product is CASSDPGLGETQYF.

As for this clone: At the DNA level, this CDR3 is encoded by other sequences in the same sample as well. The gene calls are TRBV7-2 and TRBJ1-5; 10 bases agree with TRBD1. The CDR3 extends over 15 amino acids. The V segment lost 1 base and the J segment 7 bases; nucleotides outside the gene matches: 4. Germline CDR1 SGHTA, CDR2 FQGNSA. The CDR3 region has the DNA TGTGCCAGCAGCTTAGGACAGGGACAGGGGCAGCCCCAGCATTTT. Protein: CASSLGQGQGQPQHF.

The chain is built from TRBV19 and TRBJ1-5, with D possibly matching TRBD1 (6 bases). This CDR3 contains 16 residues. V was trimmed by 5 bases and J by 0 bases, leaving 14 bases between them. CDR1 is LNHDA, CDR2 SQIVND, per germline (reference sequence). CDR3 amino acids: CASSLRQAYSNQPQHF. The CDR3 coding sequence is TGTGCCAGTAGTTTAAGACAGGCTTATAGCAATCAGCCCCAGCATTTT.

V is TRBV2 and J is TRBJ2-5; D perhaps matches TRBD2 (6 bases). Trimming removed 2 bases at V and 1 base at J, with 8 bases between. The CDR3 is 14 residues long. From germline, CDR1 is SNHLY and CDR2 FYNNEI. The CDR3 loop reads CASSEWGVQETQYF. DNA of the CDR3: TGTGCCAGCAGTGAATGGGGGGTCCAAGAGACCCAGTACTTC.

The genes are TRBV27 and TRBJ1-4, with 10 bases that match TRBD1. V lost 2 bases and J lost 6; bases outside the gene matches: 3. Per the germline V gene, CDR1 is MNHEY and CDR2 is SMNVEV (reference sequence). The CDR3 length is 15 residues. The CDR3 is CASSLLGTGDEKLFF. The CDR3 nucleotides read TGTGCCAGCAGTTTACTAGGGACAGGGGATGAAAAACTGTTTTTT. Full variable domain (remainder filled in from reference TRBV27 and TRBJ1-4): EAQVTQNPRYLITVTGKKLTVTCSQNMNHEYMSWYRQDPGLGLRQIYYSMNVEVTDKGDVPEGYKVSRKEKRNFPLILESPSPNQTSLYFCASSLLGTGDEKLFFGSGTQLSVL.

The V gene is TRBV19, the J gene TRBJ1-3, with a possible D match to TRBD1 (5 bases). The CDR3 runs 14 residues. V was pared by 1 base and J by 1 base, with 5 bases between. Per germline, CDR1 LNHDA and CDR2 SQIVND (reference sequence). The CDR3 reads CASSIAGSGNTIYF. DNA for the CDR3: TGTGCCAGTAGTATAGCAGGGTCTGGAAACACCATATATTTT. Complete variable domain (other parts from reference TRBV19 and TRBJ1-3): DGGITQSPKYLFRKEGQNVTLSCEQNLNHDAMYWYRQDPGQGLRLIYYSQIVNDFQKGDIAEGYSVSREKKESFPLTVTSAQKNPTAFYLCASSIAGSGNTIYFGEGSWLTVV.

V gene TRBV29-1 combines with J gene TRBJ1-4, with D possibly matching TRBD1 (6 bases). Germline V gene data show CDR1 as SQVTM and CDR2 as ANQGSEA. The ends were cut back, 4 bases at V and 6 bases at J, with 9 bases in the middle. The CDR3 loop spans 12 amino acids. CDR3 amino acids: CSVVGGDEKLFF. The CDR3, as DNA: TGCAGCGTTGTAGGGGGGGATGAAAAACTGTTTTTT.

This clone was seen just once. The J gene is TRBJ2-7, the V gene TRBV15, with 7 bases aligning to TRBD2. V dropped 0 bases and J dropped 3; count of bases not matched to a gene: 5. CDR1 is LNHNV and CDR2 is YYDKDF in the germline V gene (reference sequence). The CDR3 extends over 15 amino acids. The CDR3 coding sequence is TGTGCCACCAGCAGAGAGGTGGGGGGGGACTACGAGCAGTACTTC. Encoded protein: CATSREVGGDYEQYF.

The chain has TRBV21-1 and TRBJ2-7; the table's D call of TRBD1 was not tested on the DNA. TRBV21-1 has pseudogene status. The CDR3 is made up of 18 amino acids. CDR3 region: CASSSTTGTDRAVYEQYF. The DNA for the CDR3 is TGTGCCAGCAGCAGTACAACCGGGACAGATCGCGCCGTTTACGAGCAGTACTTC.

The V and J genes are TRBV7-9 and TRBJ1-1; 9 nucleotides align to TRBD1. The CDR3 totals 14 residues. The germline V gene encodes CDR1 SEHNR and CDR2 FQNEAQ (reference sequence). The ends lost 4 bases at V and 4 bases at J; junction bases unmatched: 4. The CDR3 nucleotides are TGTGCCAGCAGCTACAGGGGGCCGGGCACTGAAGCTTTCTTT. This gives the protein CASSYRGPGTEAFF.

The rearrangement joins TRBV19 to TRBJ1-1; no clear D. Trimming left V 3 bases short and J 5 bases short, with 13 bases between. The CDR3 loop spans 14 amino acids. Germline V gene data show CDR1 as LNHDA and CDR2 as SQIVND (reference sequence). CDR3 region: CASSIWAGRTEAFF. In DNA form, the CDR3 reads TGTGCCAGTAGTATTTGGGCAGGAAGAACTGAAGCTTTCTTT. Looking up the rest from reference TRBV19 and TRBJ1-1 gives the full variable domain: DGGITQSPKYLFRKEGQNVTLSCEQNLNHDAMYWYRQDPGQGLRLIYYSQIVNDFQKGDIAEGYSVSREKKESFPLTVTSAQKNPTAFYLCASSIWAGRTEAFFGQGTRLTVV.

The gene calls are TRBV5-6 and TRBJ2-6; D is ambiguous. The CDR3 sequence is 19 residues long. CDR1 and CDR2 from the germline V gene are SGHDT and YYEEEE. V was shortened by 4 bases and J by 1 base, with 21 bases between the two germline ends. For the CDR3, the DNA is TGTGCCAGCAGCCTTAGACTTTTCCCCCCGCGGTCTGGGGCCAACGTCCTGACTTTC. This translates into CASSLRLFPPRSGANVLTF.